The clone carrying this TCR beta chain was counted once. Self-reported history from a screening survey and questionnaire set each donor's cohort. This entry belongs to a study of blood T cell repertoires in COVID-19. Study information: T cells, B-cell-depleted T cells, or PBMCs provided the cDNA or gDNA that served as material.

Trimming at V came to 3 bases and at J to 2 bases, leaving 7 bases not matched to a gene. This CDR3 comprises 16 residues. Germline V gene lookup returns CDR1 KGHDR and CDR2 SFDVKD. Sequencing was performed with immunoSEQ multiplex PCR; in TCRdb, only in-frame clones are kept and a portion is missing. The table lists over 200,000 clones, 84% of them singletons. The specimen was PBMCs or T cells enriched from blood (not recorded which). The chain carries TRBV24-1 and TRBJ2-3; 7 nucleotides align to TRBD1. The sequence was obtained from a man aged 60 to 69 who had recovered from COVID-19. The CDR3 sequence is CATSDRTGSHTDTQYF. CDR3 nucleotides: TGTGCCACCAGTGATCGGACAGGTTCTCACACAGATACGCAGTATTTT.